The T cell receptor beta chain described here comes from a study of blood T cell repertoires in COVID-19. About the study: Acute-phase and convalescent COVID-19 samples originated in the United States, Italy and Spain. The analysed material was cDNA or gDNA that came from T cells, B-cell-depleted T cells, or PBMCs.

There are 15 residues in the CDR3. V was clipped by 3 bases and J by 5 bases, with 17 bases between them. The germline gives CDR1 KGHSH, CDR2 LQKENI. The method was immunoSEQ multiplex PCR; TCRdb's version includes in-frame clones alone and lacks a portion of them. The repertoire holds some 46,000 clones, with more than 80% as singletons. This chain links TRBV18 with TRBJ2-7; D is possibly TRBD1 (6 bases). The specimen was peripheral blood. This receptor was obtained from a man between 60 and 75 years old with acute or convalescent COVID-19. CDR3 DNA sequence: TGTGCCAGCTCACCTCCGGACAGAAGATCCAACGAGCAGTACTTC. It is translated as CASSPPDRRSNEQYF.